This TCR beta chain was sequenced for a study of T-cell reconstitution after alpha-beta-depleted transplantation in children. The CDR3 covers 11 residues. Germline values: CDR1 DFQATT, CDR2 SNEGSKA (reference sequence). V lost 1 base to trimming and J lost 8 bases, with 5 bases between them. Unique molecular identifiers were incorporated when the TCRbeta library was constructed. MiXCR, run by TCRdb on the PCR reads, gives a single entry per CDR3 protein. This sample has 450,000 to 600,000 distinct CDR3 sequences; 18% occur once, and the top ten carry 2.5% to 4%. The sequences come from PBMCs from the stem cell graft donor, collected from the stem cell graft. The chain joins TRBV20-1 to TRBJ1-4; D gene uncertain. This sequence was found in a human donor who donated a stem cell graft to a child with acute lymphoblastic leukemia. The CDR3: CSARAREKLFF. In DNA form, the CDR3 reads TGCAGTGCTAGAGCGCGCGAAAAACTGTTTTTT.